These T cell receptor beta chains were read from a single sample in a study of T-cell reconstitution after alpha-beta-depleted transplantation in children. From the PCR reads, TCRdb called clonotypes with MiXCR, one entry per CDR3 protein. In the table there are 600,000 to 700,000 distinct CDR3 sequences, around 13% of which are singletons. The material sequenced was PBMCs, taken before TCRalphabeta/CD19-depleted stem cell transplant. The source is a girl aged 2 to 10 with congenital amegakaryocytic thrombocytopenia, due to receive a stem cell transplant. Each CDR3 is given with its conserved first and last residue. A D gene is named only where the DNA matches it firmly. Where a row states a size, it is once, few, many or the class of an expanded clone; other rows omit it.

d_gene: TRBD2
j_gene: TRBJ2-5
abundance: many
v_gene: TRBV10-1
CDR3nt: TGCGCCAGCAGTTCTGGGACTATCGAGACCCAGTACTTC
CDR3aa: CASSSGTIETQYF

d_gene: TRBD1
j_gene: TRBJ2-1
abundance: few
v_gene: TRBV5-1
CDR3nt: TGCGCCAGCAGGACAGGGGATGAGCAGTTCTTC
CDR3aa: CASRTGDEQFF

d_gene: TRBD1
j_gene: TRBJ2-3
abundance: NA
v_gene: TRBV29-1
CDR3nt: TGCAGCGCCAGGGACAGATCCACAGATACGCAGTATTTT
CDR3aa: CSARDRSTDTQYF

d_gene: TRBD1
j_gene: TRBJ1-6
abundance: NA
v_gene: TRBV29-1
CDR3nt: TGCAGCGTTGAAGCCGACAGGGCCAATTCACCCCTCCACTTT
CDR3aa: CSVEADRANSPLHF

d_gene: TRBD2
j_gene: TRBJ2-3
abundance: NA
v_gene: TRBV10-3
CDR3nt: TGTGCCATCAGTGGCCTCGTTACTAGCGGGAGTTCAGATACGCAGTATTTT
CDR3aa: CAISGLVTSGSSDTQYF

d_gene: NA
j_gene: TRBJ1-1
abundance: few
v_gene: TRBV7-8
CDR3nt: TGTGCCAGCAGCTTAGAACAGGGATACACTGAAGCTTTCTTT
CDR3aa: CASSLEQGYTEAFF

d_gene: NA
j_gene: TRBJ2-1
abundance: NA
v_gene: TRBV12-3/TRBV12-4
CDR3nt: TGTGCCAGCAGGTCTAGGGGCGACGAGCAGTTCTTC
CDR3aa: CASRSRGDEQFF

d_gene: NA
j_gene: TRBJ2-7
abundance: NA
v_gene: TRBV7-9
CDR3nt: TGTGCCAGCAGCTTCAGTATCGACGAGCAGTACTTC
CDR3aa: CASSFSIDEQYF

d_gene: NA
j_gene: TRBJ2-3
abundance: many
v_gene: TRBV9
CDR3nt: TGTGCCAGCAGCCACCCCGGGAAAGGAAACACAGATACGCAGTATTTT
CDR3aa: CASSHPGKGNTDTQYF

d_gene: NA
j_gene: TRBJ2-3
abundance: NA
v_gene: TRBV20-1
CDR3nt: TGCAGTGCTAGAGCATCTCAAGGGACAAGGCCGTATTTT
CDR3aa: CSARASQGTRPYF

d_gene: NA
j_gene: TRBJ2-7
abundance: NA
v_gene: TRBV7-2
CDR3nt: TGTGCCAGCAGTTTAAGGGTAGGGACCTACTCCTACGAGCAGTACTTC
CDR3aa: CASSLRVGTYSYEQYF

d_gene: TRBD2
j_gene: TRBJ2-2
abundance: many
v_gene: TRBV5-1
CDR3nt: TGCGCCAGCAGCTTAACTAGCGGGGACACCGGGGAGCTGTTTTTT
CDR3aa: CASSLTSGDTGELFF

d_gene: TRBD1
j_gene: TRBJ1-1
abundance: NA
v_gene: TRBV7-2
CDR3nt: TGTGCCAGCAGCTTAAGACAGGGGGAAGGGATTGAAGCTTTCTTT
CDR3aa: CASSLRQGEGIEAFF

d_gene: TRBD2
j_gene: TRBJ2-3
abundance: many
v_gene: TRBV7-3
CDR3nt: TGTGCCAGCTCCCCTGGACTAGCGGGCGTCGCAGATACGCAGTATTTT
CDR3aa: CASSPGLAGVADTQYF

d_gene: TRBD2
j_gene: TRBJ2-5
abundance: many
v_gene: TRBV20-1
CDR3nt: TGCAGTGCTAGAATAGCGGGACGGACGGGGGGAGAGACCCAGTACTTC
CDR3aa: CSARIAGRTGGETQYF

d_gene: NA
j_gene: TRBJ2-7
abundance: NA
v_gene: TRBV5-1
CDR3nt: TGCGCCAGCAGCGCATCAGGTGCCTCCTACGAGCAGTACTTC
CDR3aa: CASSASGASYEQYF

d_gene: NA
j_gene: TRBJ2-7
abundance: few
v_gene: TRBV20-1
CDR3nt: TGCAGTGCCCTCTCGCCGCGGGCAAACTACGAGCAGTACTTC
CDR3aa: CSALSPRANYEQYF

d_gene: NA
j_gene: TRBJ2-3
abundance: NA
v_gene: TRBV7-6
CDR3nt: TGTGCCAGCGGATTACAAGGTGGCCTCCCCACAGATACGCAGTATTTT
CDR3aa: CASGLQGGLPTDTQYF

d_gene: NA
j_gene: TRBJ2-7
abundance: few
v_gene: TRBV28
CDR3nt: TGTGCCAGCAGACCAACGAGAGATCGCAGGGGAGGGAGCTCCTACGAGCAGTACTTC
CDR3aa: CASRPTRDRRGGSSYEQYF

d_gene: NA
j_gene: TRBJ2-7
abundance: few
v_gene: TRBV5-5
CDR3nt: TGTGCCAGCAGTCCACTCCCGGGAGCCTACGAGCAGTACTTC
CDR3aa: CASSPLPGAYEQYF

d_gene: NA
j_gene: TRBJ2-3
abundance: few
v_gene: TRBV10-3
CDR3nt: TGTGCCATCAGAGATCCACAGGGCTTGGTGACAGATACGCAGTATTTT
CDR3aa: CAIRDPQGLVTDTQYF

d_gene: TRBD2
j_gene: TRBJ2-7
abundance: NA
v_gene: TRBV20-1
CDR3nt: TGCAGTGCCGCCACTAGCGGGACATCGACCTACGAGCAGTACTTC
CDR3aa: CSAATSGTSTYEQYF

d_gene: NA
j_gene: TRBJ2-7
abundance: many
v_gene: TRBV5-1
CDR3nt: TGCGCCAGCAGCCGCGGGTCTACCTTGGAGGGAGTAGAGCAGTACTTC
CDR3aa: CASSRGSTLEGVEQYF

d_gene: NA
j_gene: TRBJ2-5
abundance: many
v_gene: TRBV7-2
CDR3nt: TGTGCCAGCAGCTTTCTAGGCAGGACCCAGTACTTC
CDR3aa: CASSFLGRTQYF

d_gene: TRBD1
j_gene: TRBJ2-3
abundance: NA
v_gene: TRBV19
CDR3nt: TGTGCCAGTAGTACCGGGACAGGATATTCCACAGATACGCAGTATTTT
CDR3aa: CASSTGTGYSTDTQYF

d_gene: TRBD2
j_gene: TRBJ2-1
abundance: NA
v_gene: TRBV24-1
CDR3nt: TGTGCCACCAGTGATTTGAGAGCGGGAGGTAGCTCCTACAATGAGCAGTTCTTC
CDR3aa: CATSDLRAGGSSYNEQFF

d_gene: NA
j_gene: TRBJ1-1
abundance: few
v_gene: TRBV5-1
CDR3nt: TGCGCCAGCACCCGGGGTGCGGGGTTCACTGAAGCTTTCTTT
CDR3aa: CASTRGAGFTEAFF

d_gene: NA
j_gene: TRBJ2-1
abundance: few
v_gene: TRBV20-1
CDR3nt: TGCAGTGCTAGAGCCCCCGGGACTTTCTACAATGAGCAGTTCTTC
CDR3aa: CSARAPGTFYNEQFF

d_gene: NA
j_gene: TRBJ2-3
abundance: many
v_gene: TRBV5-6
CDR3nt: TGTGCCAGCAGTTTAGTGCGGGGCACAGATACGCAGTATTTT
CDR3aa: CASSLVRGTDTQYF

d_gene: NA
j_gene: TRBJ2-3
abundance: many
v_gene: TRBV20-1
CDR3nt: TGCAGTGCTCCCGACTTAGATACGCAGTATTTT
CDR3aa: CSAPDLDTQYF

d_gene: NA
j_gene: TRBJ1-1
abundance: many
v_gene: TRBV11-1
CDR3nt: TGTGCCAGCAGCTTAAAGTCAGGGTCCCTGAACACTGAAGCTTTCTTT
CDR3aa: CASSLKSGSLNTEAFF

d_gene: TRBD1
j_gene: TRBJ1-2
abundance: NA
v_gene: TRBV7-8
CDR3nt: TGTGCCAGCAGCTTAAGGGACAGGGGATTCTATGGCTACACCTTC
CDR3aa: CASSLRDRGFYGYTF